Each of the 26 T cell receptor beta chains below was sequenced from the same sample in a study of cytomegalovirus exposure and HLA in healthy donors. The PCR used 60 Vbeta and 13 Jbeta primers. Assay used: immunoSEQ multiplex PCR; TCRdb lists only in-frame clones, some missing. The repertoire holds around 250,000 clones, with around 90% as singletons. Input material: PBMCs. The receptors originated from a girl between 2 and 10 years old in good health and CMV-seronegative.

In its sample, this clone was seen once. The chain combines TRBV10-2 with TRBJ2-1; 7 bases map to TRBD2. The CDR3 extends over 15 amino acids. The germline CDR1 and CDR2 sequences are WSHSY and SAAADI. V lost 7 bases and J lost 3; bases outside the gene matches: 9. CDR3: CASIPAGDLYNEQFF. The DNA of the CDR3 is TGCGCCAGCATCCCCGCGGGAGATCTCTACAATGAGCAGTTCTTC.

The gene calls are TRBV7-6 and TRBJ1-5; D is ambiguous. From germline, CDR1 is SGHVS and CDR2 FNYEAQ. Trimming cost V 5 bases and J 0 bases, with 11 bases left between them. The CDR3 contains 15 residues. The CDR3 reads CASSRGRDSNQPQHF. The CDR3 DNA sequence: TGTGCCAGCAGCCGCGGGCGAGATAGCAATCAGCCCCAGCATTTT.

Only one count was recorded for this clone. As DNA, the CDR3 is TGCAGCGCCCCTGCGGGGGAGGAGACCCAGTACTTC. The encoded protein is CSAPAGEETQYF. This chain joins TRBV29-1 and TRBJ2-5; 7 bases map to TRBD2. CDR1 SQVTM and CDR2 ANQGSEA come from the germline V gene. V shed 7 bases, J shed 5 bases, and the junction held 7 bases outside the gene matches. CDR3 size: 12 residues.

The chain uses TRBV6-6 and TRBJ2-5; 7 nucleotides line up with TRBD1. This CDR3 comprises 12 residues. Germline CDR1 is MNHNY and CDR2 is SVGAGI (reference sequence). V gave up 6 bases and J gave up 5 bases; unmatched junction bases: 3. The CDR3 nucleotides are TGTGCCAGCAGCTCGGACAGGGAGACCCAGTACTTC. Translating it yields CASSSDRETQYF.

CDR3 sequence reads: CASMITGAGNTIYF. Here the CDR3 DNA reads TGTGCCAGCATGATAACAGGGGCTGGAAACACCATATATTTT. The chain recombines TRBV7-9 with TRBJ1-3, with 7 bases that match TRBD1. The V gene's germline CDR1 is SEHNR and CDR2 FQNEAQ (reference sequence). The junction had 5 bases not matched to a gene; V was cut back by 7 bases and J by 2 bases. This CDR3 region has 14 residues.

The CDR3 protein is CASSAGLAGAVDTQYF. CDR3 nucleotide sequence: TGCGCCAGCAGCGCGGGACTAGCGGGAGCCGTAGATACGCAGTATTTT. V and J are TRBV5-1 and TRBJ2-3; 14 bases map to TRBD2. The germline CDR1 and CDR2 sequences are SGHRS and YFSETQ. The CDR3 is made up of 16 amino acids. Trimming at V came to 4 bases and at J to 5 bases, leaving 6 bases not matched to a gene.

CDR3 in DNA: TGTGCCAGCAGCTCGACGGGGGTGTACGAGCAGTACTTC. It translates to CASSSTGVYEQYF. This chain connects TRBV11-2 to TRBJ2-7; D is possibly TRBD2 (6 bases). Deletions cut 4 bases from V and 4 bases from J, with 11 bases between. Per germline, CDR1 SGHAT and CDR2 FQNNGV. CDR3 length: 13 residues.

This chain links TRBV10-3 with TRBJ2-5; 13 bases line up with TRBD2. The germline V gene encodes CDR1 ENHRY and CDR2 SYGVKD. V shed 4 bases and J 2 bases; nucleotides not matched to a gene: 16. The CDR3 runs to 20 residues. CDR3 residues: CAISGGLAGAPTKPQETQYF. As DNA, the CDR3 is TGTGCCATCAGTGGTGGACTAGCGGGGGCCCCGACAAAACCACAAGAGACCCAGTACTTC.

This clone turned up a few times. The CDR3 region is CASSSQGQPNYGYTF. CDR3 bases: TGTGCCAGCAGTTCGCAAGGACAGCCGAACTATGGCTACACCTTC. The chain recombines TRBV27 with TRBJ1-2; a weak D match, TRBD1 (6 bases). Trimming removed 4 bases at V and 2 bases at J, with 14 bases between. CDR1 is MNHEY and CDR2 is SMNVEV in the germline V gene (reference sequence). The CDR3 contains 15 residues.

The chain uses TRBV13 and TRBJ2-7; 8 nucleotides agree with TRBD2. The CDR3 totals 15 residues. The J segment lost 3 bases and the V segment lost 5 bases, leaving 9 bases of the junction unmatched. Germline-derived CDR1 and CDR2 are PRHDT and FYEKMQ (reference sequence). CDR3 protein: CASSHTSGNNYEQYF. The CDR3 bases are TGTGCCAGCAGCCACACTAGCGGTAACAACTACGAGCAGTACTTC.

The chain couples TRBV27 to TRBJ2-7, with 7 positions matching TRBD2. J was trimmed by 2 bases and V by 6 bases; bases with no gene match: 7. The CDR3 has 14 amino acids. Germline V gives CDR1 MNHEY, CDR2 SMNVEV (reference sequence). The CDR3 DNA is TGTGCCAGCAGGGCGGGACTAAAGCCCTACGAGCAGTACTTC. Protein sequence: CASRAGLKPYEQYF.

This clone was observed once. At one boundary the junction diverges from the germline segment, which might be a read error. The chain uses TRBV28 and TRBJ1-1; 8 bases align to TRBD1. The CDR3 extends over 15 amino acids. Germline-derived CDR1 and CDR2 are MDHEN and SYDVKM. The CDR3 here is CAGSSSDRGATEAFF. The CDR3 nucleotides are TGTGCCGGCAGTTCCTCAGACAGGGGAGCGACTGAAGCTTTCTTT.

The chain links TRBV27 to TRBJ2-5; possibly TRBD2 for D (6 bases). The J call may be wrong; the DNA end is better matched by TRBJ2-7. The CDR3 totals 13 residues. The germline gives CDR1 MNHEY, CDR2 SMNVEV (reference sequence). The CDR3 is CATSHGGTYEQYF. CDR3 nucleotides: TGTGCCACGTCCCACGGGGGTACCTACGAGCAGTACTTC.

The genes are TRBV14 and TRBJ2-5, with 8 bases that match TRBD2. CDR1 and CDR2 from the germline V gene are SGHDN and FVKESK. V trimming: 2 bases; J trimming: 5 bases; junction bases outside the gene matches: 4. The length of the CDR3 is 14 residues. Here the CDR3 reads CASSQSGGGETQYF. Here the CDR3 DNA reads TGTGCCAGCAGCCAAAGCGGGGGCGGGGAGACCCAGTACTTC.

The J gene is TRBJ2-7, the V gene TRBV27, with D possibly TRBD1 on 7 matching bases. Germline-derived CDR1 and CDR2 are MNHEY and SMNVEV (reference sequence). This CDR3 has 15 residues. V was pared by 1 base and J by 1 base, with 11 bases between. The CDR3 here is CASSLYPGGSYEQYF. The DNA of the CDR3 is TGTGCCAGCAGTTTATATCCAGGGGGGTCCTACGAGCAGTACTTC.

The chain carries TRBV5-1 and TRBJ1-2, with D possibly being TRBD1 (5 bases). The CDR3 is 13 amino acids. Trimming took off 0 bases at V and 4 bases at J, with 7 bases between the two ends. The germline V gene has CDR1 SGHRS and CDR2 YFSETQ. CDR3 protein: CASSLDGGYGYTF. The CDR3 DNA follows: TGCGCCAGCAGCTTGGACGGGGGCTATGGCTACACCTTC.

The V call is TRBV7-2, the J call TRBJ1-5; D may be TRBD1 (5 bases). V dropped 1 base and J dropped 3 bases, with 16 bases sitting between them. This CDR3 region has 17 residues. Germline CDR1 SGHTA, CDR2 FQGNSA. The CDR3 nucleotides are TGTGCCAGCAGCTTAGACAGGCAGGGCCCCCTCAATCAGCCCCAGCATTTT. Translation gives CASSLDRQGPLNQPQHF.

The V call is TRBV6-6, the J call TRBJ1-1; D is ambiguous. V shed 7 bases and J shed 7 bases, with 10 bases lying between them. Germline-derived CDR1 and CDR2 are MNHNY and SVGAGI (reference sequence). This CDR3 contains 11 residues. The CDR3 coding sequence is TGTGCCAGCATCCTCGACAATGAAGCTTTCTTT. It translates to CASILDNEAFF.

The chain is built from TRBV29-1 and TRBJ2-2, with TRBD1 matching over 7 bases. The V gene end was trimmed by 4 bases and the J gene end by 8 bases; junction bases not matched to a gene: 1. Looked up from germline, CDR1 is SQVTM and CDR2 is ANQGSEA. The CDR3 is 11 residues long. The CDR3 reads CSVGQGGELFF. In DNA, the CDR3 is TGCAGCGTTGGACAGGGAGGGGAGCTGTTTTTT.

The chain recombines TRBV20-1 with TRBJ1-4, with D hard to call. V gave up 5 bases and J gave up 6 bases, with 4 bases separating them. The germline V gene encodes CDR1 DFQATT and CDR2 SNEGSKA (reference sequence). This CDR3 has 10 residues. Here the CDR3 DNA reads TGCAGTGCTTCTCATGAAAAACTGTTTTTT. Encoded protein: CSASHEKLFF.

This sequence joins TRBV5-1 and TRBJ1-6; 7 bases map to TRBD1. Germline V CDR1 and CDR2: SGHRS, YFSETQ. The CDR3 totals 15 residues. The V gene end was trimmed by 3 bases and the J gene end by 13 bases; junction bases not matched to a gene: 13. The CDR3 spells CASSSGTDKFRPLHF. The CDR3 DNA is TGCGCCAGCAGCTCTGGGACAGATAAATTCAGGCCCCTCCACTTT.

The J gene is TRBJ2-2, the V gene TRBV11-1, with 9 positions matching TRBD2. Germline assignment: CDR1 SGHAT and CDR2 FQDESV (reference sequence). The CDR3 spans 16 residues. The J segment lost 0 bases and the V segment lost 2 bases, leaving 1 base of the junction unmatched. CDR3 sequence: CASSLLAGPNTGELFF. The CDR3 region has the DNA TGTGCCAGCAGCTTACTAGCGGGGCCGAACACCGGGGAGCTGTTTTTT.

V is TRBV9 and J is TRBJ2-7; 10 bases line up with TRBD2. The germline CDR1 and CDR2 sequences are SGDLS and YYNGEE. The ends lost 2 bases at V and 4 bases at J; junction bases unmatched: 9. The CDR3 totals 16 residues. The CDR3 coding sequence is TGTGCCAGCAGCGTTAGTAGCGGGGGGACTAAATACGAGCAGTACTTC. Translating it yields CASSVSSGGTKYEQYF.

The chain carries TRBV5-1 and TRBJ2-5; 8 bases are shared with TRBD2. This CDR3 contains 15 residues. Trimming cost V 0 bases and J 2 bases; bases outside gene matches: 3. Germline V gives CDR1 SGHRS, CDR2 YFSETQ. CDR3: CASSLASGGQETQYF. CDR3 nucleotides: TGCGCCAGCAGCTTGGCCTCGGGAGGGCAAGAGACCCAGTACTTC.

The chain couples TRBV30 to TRBJ1-1, with D possibly being TRBD1 (5 bases). The CDR3 runs to 15 residues. CDR1 is GTSNPN, CDR2 SVGIG, per germline (reference sequence). V was clipped by 0 bases and J by 1 base, with 12 bases between them. CDR3 DNA: TGTGCCTGGAGTGTACGGTGGGGGGGGAACACTGAAGCTTTCTTT. This sequence encodes CAWSVRWGGNTEAFF.

CDR3: CASSPNPQTGVEETQYF. CDR3 DNA: TGTGCCAGCAGTCCCAACCCACAAACAGGGGTGGAAGAGACCCAGTACTTC. The J gene is TRBJ2-5, the V gene TRBV27, with 7 nucleotides matching TRBD1. The germline gives CDR1 MNHEY, CDR2 SMNVEV (reference sequence). The V and J ends lost 5 bases and 3 bases, in that order; junction bases with no gene match: 15. The CDR3 has 17 amino acids.